This record concerns one TCR beta chain sequence. Its antigen is not identified. Only in-frame clones appear in the TCRdb table, and some are missing; sequencing was by immunoSEQ multiplex PCR. Of about 85,000 clones listed, more than 70% are singletons. CDR1 and CDR2 from the germline V gene are MGHRA and YSYEKL. The CDR3 runs 15 residues. Between the trimmed V and J ends, which lost 3 bases and 4 bases, there was a span of 13 bases. Collection occurred without any documented infections or immune events in donors. This specimen comes from a study of identifying expanded T cells in peripheral blood. Findings and limits, study-wide: Roughly two-week clone count variance significantly increased as total template count grew. Around 1.2 clones differed between technical replicates, versus about 16 and 19 over time.

The chain combines TRBV4-1 with TRBJ2-1; possible D gene TRBD1, 5 bases. This clonotype was obtained from a person aged 18 to 75 in good health. Sequences were obtained from blood. The CDR3 nucleotides read TGCGCCAGCAGCCATGCTGCGACAGTATACAATGAGCAGTTCTTC. Protein sequence: CASSHAATVYNEQFF.